Each of the 28 T cell receptor beta chains below was sequenced from the same sample in a study of blood T cell repertoires in COVID-19. Some clones are missing from TCRdb's copy, which holds only in-frame ones; the method was immunoSEQ multiplex PCR. The data show about 250,000 clones, around nine tenths seen once. The sample consisted of peripheral blood. The receptors come from a man younger than 30 with active or convalescent COVID-19.

This chain connects TRBV7-3 to TRBJ2-1, with 8 bases identical to TRBD2. The J segment lost 0 bases and the V segment lost 4 bases, leaving 8 bases of the junction unmatched. The CDR3 runs 17 residues. CDR1 is SGHTA, CDR2 FQGTGA, per germline. The CDR3 sequence: CASSSGAGGPSYNEQFF. The CDR3 nucleotides read TGTGCCAGCAGCTCCGGGGCGGGGGGCCCCTCCTACAATGAGCAGTTCTTC.

V and J are TRBV27 and TRBJ2-7, with 8 bases aligning to TRBD1. In germline, CDR1 is MNHEY, CDR2 SMNVEV (reference sequence). V shed 4 bases, J shed 5 bases, and the junction held 7 bases outside the gene matches. CDR3 length: 14 residues. CDR3 in amino acids: CASSSDREVHEQYF. The CDR3 DNA follows: TGTGCCAGCAGTTCGGACAGGGAGGTCCACGAGCAGTACTTC.

The chain is built from TRBV28 and TRBJ1-1; D uncertain. V gave up 3 bases and J gave up 5 bases, with 10 bases separating them. CDR1 is MDHEN and CDR2 is SYDVKM in the germline V gene. The CDR3 contains 13 residues. CDR3 DNA: TGTGCCAGCAGTTTTTCTACTAGGACTGAAGCTTTCTTT. Translated: CASSFSTRTEAFF.

The chain couples TRBV7-2 to TRBJ2-2, with 8 nucleotides matching TRBD1. The CDR3 extends over 15 amino acids. The J segment lost 1 base and the V segment lost 5 bases, leaving 3 bases of the junction unmatched. Germline loops: CDR1 SGHTA, CDR2 FQGNSA. In DNA form, the CDR3 reads TGTGCCAGCAGCGTCGGACAGGGGAACACCGGGGAGCTGTTTTTT. It yields the protein CASSVGQGNTGELFF.

The chain employs TRBV6-5 and TRBJ1-1; 10 bases are a match to TRBD1. The CDR3 spans 14 residues. Germline V gene lookup returns CDR1 MNHEY and CDR2 SVGAGI. Germline trimming cut 5 bases from V and 7 bases from J; bases unmatched to any gene: 7. The DNA for the CDR3 is TGTGCCAGCAGTCCAGGACAGGGGGTAGATGAAGCTTTCTTT. Amino acids: CASSPGQGVDEAFF.

This chain joins TRBV7-3 and TRBJ2-1; D perhaps matches TRBD1 (5 bases). Looked up from germline, CDR1 is SGHTA and CDR2 is FQGTGA. Between the trimmed V and J ends, which lost 2 bases and 4 bases, there was a span of 15 bases. The CDR3 runs to 16 residues. The DNA for the CDR3 is TGTGCCAGCAGCTTATATGTGGGGCCTCCGTACAATGAGCAGTTCTTC. Encoded protein: CASSLYVGPPYNEQFF.

The V gene is TRBV29-1, the J gene TRBJ2-1; TRBD2 matches at 10 bases. The CDR3 has 13 amino acids. V trimming: 6 bases; J trimming: 6 bases; junction bases outside the gene matches: 5. The germline V gene has CDR1 SQVTM and CDR2 ANQGSEA. In nucleotides, the CDR3 is TGCAGCGTCTTAGCGGGAGGCCCCAATGAGCAGTTCTTC. As protein: CSVLAGGPNEQFF.

CDR3: CASSPGRGTGELFF. For the CDR3, the DNA is TGCGCCAGCAGTCCCGGGAGGGGAACCGGGGAGCTGTTTTTT. V is TRBV10-1 and J is TRBJ2-2; 8 bases map to TRBD2. V shed 5 bases, J shed 5 bases, and the junction held 4 bases outside the gene matches. Looked up from germline, CDR1 is WNHNN and CDR2 is SYGVQD (reference sequence). The CDR3 runs 14 residues.

This chain connects TRBV7-9 to TRBJ1-1, with D maybe TRBD1 (5 bases). The CDR3 contains 15 residues. V was trimmed by 2 bases and J by 4 bases, leaving 14 bases between them. Germline V gene data show CDR1 as SEHNR and CDR2 as FQNEAQ (reference sequence). CDR3 amino acids: CASSLKDAGGTEAFF. In DNA, the CDR3 is TGTGCCAGCAGCTTAAAGGACGCGGGGGGCACTGAAGCTTTCTTT.

CDR3 coding DNA: TGCGCCAGCAGCCAAGTACCTAGCGGGACCACCGGGGAGCTGTTTTTT. Amino acids: CASSQVPSGTTGELFF. The rearrangement uses TRBV4-3 and TRBJ2-2; TRBD2 agrees at 9 bases. Germline V lookup: CDR1 LGHNA, CDR2 YSLEER. V shed 1 base, J shed 4 bases, and the junction held 4 bases outside the gene matches. This CDR3 spans 16 amino acids.

The rearrangement links TRBV9 to TRBJ2-6; D is possibly TRBD2 (6 bases). This CDR3 is 17 amino acids long. The germline V and J ends were trimmed by 4 bases and 0 bases, with 14 bases remaining between them. Germline CDR1 and CDR2: SGDLS and YYNGEE. In nucleotides, the CDR3 is TGTGCCAGCAGCCCGAGGGACTCACACTCTGGGGCCAACGTCCTGACTTTC. Amino acids: CASSPRDSHSGANVLTF.

This sequence joins TRBV9 and TRBJ2-2; TRBD2 aligns across 7 bases. The CDR3 covers 18 residues. The germline gives CDR1 SGDLS, CDR2 YYNGEE. Trimming removed 3 bases from V and 5 bases from J; junction bases left unmatched: 16. The CDR3 protein is CASSGAGGGDLWTGELFF. Written as DNA, the CDR3 is TGTGCCAGCAGCGGGGCGGGCGGGGGAGACTTATGGACCGGGGAGCTGTTTTTT.

The genes are TRBV5-1 and TRBJ1-6, with D unresolved. There are 20 residues in the CDR3. CDR1 is SGHRS and CDR2 is YFSETQ in the germline V gene. The V gene lost 1 base and the J gene lost 9 bases, with 29 bases spanning the gap. CDR3 amino acids: CASSLNNPGMQNLVGSPLHF. DNA for the CDR3: TGCGCCAGCAGCTTGAATAATCCGGGGATGCAAAATTTGGTGGGTTCACCCCTCCACTTT.

The chain recombines TRBV15 with TRBJ1-5; no definite D call. This CDR3 contains 14 residues. Germline CDR1 LNHNV, CDR2 YYDKDF (reference sequence). Trimming stripped 0 bases from V and 9 bases from J, with 12 bases between. CDR3 in DNA: TGTGCCACCAGCAGAGATCCCCCCCGGGGGCCCCAGCATTTT. Translating it yields CATSRDPPRGPQHF.

This chain's CDR3 is CASSGGENYGYTF. The CDR3 DNA sequence: TGTGCCAGCAGCGGGGGGGAGAACTATGGCTACACCTTC. The chain links TRBV6-5 to TRBJ1-2, with D possibly matching TRBD1 (5 bases). CDR1 and CDR2 (germline): MNHEY, SVGAGI. V was cut by 6 bases and J by 2 bases, with 10 bases left in between. The CDR3 contains 13 residues.

The chain links TRBV5-1 to TRBJ1-6; possibly TRBD1 for D (6 bases). Deletions cut 4 bases from V and 0 bases from J, with 11 bases between. The CDR3 length is 16 residues. The germline gives CDR1 SGHRS, CDR2 YFSETQ. The CDR3: CASSTGQSSYNSPLHF. CDR3 DNA: TGCGCCAGCAGCACGGGACAAAGCTCCTATAATTCACCCCTCCACTTT. Full variable domain (rest looked up from reference TRBV5-1 and TRBJ1-6): KAGVTQTPRYLIKTRGQQVTLSCSPISGHRSVSWYQQTPGQGLQFLFEYFSETQRNKGNFPGRFSGRQFSNSRSEMNVSTLELGDSALYLCASSTGQSSYNSPLHFGNGTRLTVT.

This chain joins TRBV2 and TRBJ2-7; 7 bases align to TRBD1. Germline V gene lookup returns CDR1 SNHLY and CDR2 FYNNEI. Losses at the gene ends were 11 bases for V and 4 bases for J; bases not matched to a gene: 8. This CDR3 comprises 12 residues. The CDR3 sequence: CAVTGTSYEQYF. Here the CDR3 DNA reads TGTGCCGTGACAGGGACATCGTACGAGCAGTACTTC.

V is TRBV28 and J is TRBJ1-1, with D tentatively TRBD1 (5 bases). V lost 5 bases, J lost 5 bases, and 18 bases lay in between. From germline, CDR1 is MDHEN and CDR2 SYDVKM. The CDR3 has 15 residues. CDR3 amino acids: CASSIYDSLGTEAFF. Written as DNA, the CDR3 is TGTGCCAGCAGTATCTACGACAGCCTAGGGACTGAAGCTTTCTTT.

The gene calls are TRBV27 and TRBJ1-2; no definite D call. The ends were cut back, 6 bases at V and 0 bases at J, with 17 bases in the middle. CDR3 length equals 16 residues. Germline CDR1 MNHEY, CDR2 SMNVEV (reference sequence). The CDR3 reads CASSPLHSSANYGYTF. The CDR3 DNA is TGTGCCAGCAGCCCACTGCACAGTTCAGCTAACTATGGCTACACCTTC.

The V call is TRBV19, the J call TRBJ2-5; possibly TRBD1 for D (6 bases). CDR3 length: 14 amino acids. Per germline, CDR1 LNHDA and CDR2 SQIVND (reference sequence). V lost 4 bases to trimming and J lost 0 bases, with 9 bases between them. The CDR3 is CASSTQGYQETQYF. The CDR3, as DNA: TGTGCCAGTAGTACTCAGGGGTACCAAGAGACCCAGTACTTC.

In its sample, this clone was seen once. The chain has TRBV2 and TRBJ1-5; 10 bases fit TRBD1. CDR1 is SNHLY and CDR2 is FYNNEI in the germline V gene. The CDR3 loop spans 14 amino acids. Trimming took 4 bases from V and 6 from J; bases not matched to a gene: 3. The chain's CDR3 is CASSGTGGSQPQHF. DNA of the CDR3: TGTGCCAGCAGTGGGACAGGGGGAAGTCAGCCCCAGCATTTT. The variable domain in full, completed from reference TRBV2 and TRBJ1-5, reads EPEVTQTPSHQVTQMGQEVILRCVPISNHLYFYWYRQILGQKVEFLVSFYNNEISEKSEIFDDQFSVERPDGSNFTLKIRSTKLEDSAMYFCASSGTGGSQPQHFGDGTRLSIL.

DNA for the CDR3: TGTGCCAGCAGTTACAAACCTCCGGACAGGGCCCTCCACTTT. Its protein is CASSYKPPDRALHF. The V gene is TRBV6-2 or TRBV6-3, the J gene TRBJ1-6, with TRBD1 matching over 8 bases. Germline V gene sequence: CDR1 MNHEY, CDR2 SVGEGT. CDR3 length: 14 residues. The V and J ends lost 2 bases and 14 bases, in that order; junction bases with no gene match: 8.

The J gene is TRBJ1-1, the V gene TRBV20-1; possible D gene TRBD1, 6 bases. The V end was cut by 5 bases, the J end by 4 bases, with 8 bases between. Germline lookup yields CDR1 DFQATT and CDR2 SNEGSKA (reference sequence). The CDR3 has 11 residues. The CDR3 coding sequence is TGCAGTGCTTGGACAGTCACTGAAGCTTTCTTT. Its translation is CSAWTVTEAFF.

CDR3 protein: CASSRDYGTDTQYF. CDR3 in DNA: TGTGCCAGCAGCAGGGACTATGGGACAGATACGCAGTATTTT. V is TRBV5-8 and J is TRBJ2-3; 7 nucleotides align to TRBD2. V shed 4 bases, J shed 3 bases, and the junction held 5 bases outside the gene matches. The CDR3 spans 14 residues. The germline CDR1 and CDR2 sequences are SGHTS and YDEGEE.

This clone was counted between two and nine times. The rearrangement joins TRBV2 to TRBJ1-5, with D maybe TRBD1 (5 bases). The germline V gene encodes CDR1 SNHLY and CDR2 FYNNEI. The length of the CDR3 is 15 residues. V shed 4 bases and J shed 3 bases, with 13 bases lying between them. CDR3 nucleotides: TGTGCCAGCAGTGTGGAGGGACTGGACAATCAGCCCCAGCATTTT. This translates into CASSVEGLDNQPQHF.

Relative to its sample, this clone is medium-sized (0.01 to 0.1%). The chain joins TRBV9 to TRBJ2-1; 12 positions agree with TRBD1. This CDR3 has 16 amino acids. Trimming took 0 bases from V and 8 from J; bases not matched to a gene: 6. Germline V gene lookup returns CDR1 SGDLS and CDR2 YYNGEE. The CDR3 loop reads CASSVARGTGGHEQFF. In nucleotides, the CDR3 is TGTGCCAGCAGCGTAGCTCGGGGGACAGGGGGCCATGAGCAGTTCTTC.

V gene TRBV28 combines with J gene TRBJ2-7, with D uncertain. Germline-derived CDR1 and CDR2 are MDHEN and SYDVKM. This CDR3 has 13 amino acids. V was cut by 2 bases and J by 7 bases, with 12 bases left in between. In nucleotides, the CDR3 is TGTGCCAGCAGTTTACCACATTTAGCAGAGCAGTACTTC. This sequence encodes CASSLPHLAEQYF.

This clone was seen once. The genes are TRBV28 and TRBJ2-7, with a possible D match to TRBD1 (5 bases). CDR3 length equals 13 residues. Per the germline V gene, CDR1 is MDHEN and CDR2 is SYDVKM. Trimming removed 10 bases from V and 3 bases from J, with 16 bases in between. CDR3 in amino acids: CATQGSQDYEQYF. The CDR3 nucleotides are TGTGCCACTCAGGGTTCCCAAGACTACGAGCAGTACTTC.